Detailed here is one T cell receptor (beta chain). The data originate from a study of blood T cell repertoires in COVID-19. Study summary: There were acute and convalescent COVID-19 samples, and they came from the United States, Italy and Spain. Sample material is recorded as cDNA or gDNA derived from T cells, B-cell-depleted T cells, or PBMCs.

Per the original methods: From reference gene primer amplification, estimates of nucleated cell counts were derived. Sequencing used immunoSEQ multiplex PCR; TCRdb keeps in-frame clones, though not all of them. That table furnishes V, J and clone size, whereas the DNA furnished D and trimming. The sample records some 460,000 clones, 87% being singletons. Participant ages covered roughly 18 to 90 years across around 25 US areas. The CDR3 sequence is 21 residues long. The V and J ends lost 3 bases and 1 base respectively, with 25 bases between them. Germline CDR1 and CDR2: PRHDT and FYEKMQ (reference sequence).

The genes are TRBV13 and TRBJ1-6; maybe TRBD1 (5 bases). This clonotype was obtained from a woman younger than 30 with acute COVID-19. Sequenced input: PBMCs or T cells enriched from blood (not recorded which). CDR3 residues: CASSFQGSFATSISYNSPLHF. CDR3 bases: TGTGCCAGCAGCTTCCAGGGAAGTTTTGCGACTAGTATATCCTATAATTCACCCCTCCACTTT.